This T cell receptor beta chain was retrieved from a study of vaccination effects on CD4 cells after COVID-19. Once cultured for about 9 days, the cells underwent separation to obtain CD4+ T cells. The vaccine given was either BNT162b2 or mRNA-1273, in two doses. Germline values: CDR1 LGHDT, CDR2 YNNKEL (reference sequence). This CDR3 has 13 amino acids. J was trimmed by 3 bases and V by 6 bases; bases with no gene match: 4. This table comes from immunoSEQ multiplex PCR, and its TCRdb copy is limited to in-frame clones, with some not included. The sample has some 66,000 clones, roughly four fifths seen once; the top ten hold over 2%. Points on this clone: Its specificity is unknown.

The chain uses TRBV3-1 (or the pseudogene TRBV3-2) and TRBJ1-2; 7 bases agree with TRBD1. The sample was CD4+ T cells from PBMCs cultured without peptide, taken after COVID-19 vaccination. The TCR originated in a human donor who received a COVID-19 vaccine. The CDR3 DNA reads TGTGCCAGCAGACAGACAGGGTACTATGGCTACACCTTC. As protein: CASRQTGYYGYTF.